The clone carrying this T cell receptor (beta chain) has more than one count but fewer than ten. What it binds is not known. One junction end does not reproduce the germline sequence, and a read error may be involved. PCR was performed using 60 Vbeta and 13 Jbeta primers. How the authors handled the data: Later, an analysis found 80 million or so unique TCR beta chains, and 8.5 million to 14 million of these were shared. Assay: immunoSEQ multiplex PCR; the TCRdb copy retains only in-frame clones and omits some. The V and J calls and clone size were taken over from that table, and D and trimming were inferred from the DNA. Here the sample spans 33,000 or so clones, around 69% being singletons. The data belong to a study of cytomegalovirus exposure and HLA in healthy donors. The CDR3 covers 12 residues. The germline gives CDR1 SEHNR, CDR2 FQNEAQ (reference sequence). The study, taken as a whole, reports: A later analysis linked a missense DCLRE1C variant to TCR beta V- and J-gene trimming.

The receptor was derived from a woman between 25 and 40 years old in good health and CMV-seropositive. The chain recombines TRBV7-9 with TRBJ1-1; no clear D gene. The sequenced sample consisted of PBMCs. The CDR3 DNA reads TGTTCCAGCAGTACTTTTACCACTGAAGCTTTCTTT. Translated, it gives CSSSTFTTEAFF.